This T cell receptor beta chain was identified in a study of molecular identifiers for immune sequencing clone quantification. Trimming cost V 0 bases and J 1 base; bases outside gene matches: 5. This CDR3 region has 17 residues. Researchers sorted naive CD8 T cells as cells that were CD8+CD4-CCR7+CD45RA+. A few counts support this clonotype. The antigen remains unidentified. General study results and limits: Over 99% of CMV-specific effector molecules, but under 1% of naive ones, were in clones above 20 copies.

Library preparation followed earlier protocols using designated TCR primers. TCRdb independently ran MiXCR on the PCR reads; one entry per CDR3 protein. The repertoire holds some 100,000 distinct CDR3 sequences, with roughly a third as singletons. Sequenced: naive CD8+ T cells from blood, with Jurkat cell RNA spiked in. Described subset: FACS-sorted CD8+CD4-CCR7+CD45RA+ naive T cells. The sequence derives from a human donor in good health. Some libraries in this study had Jurkat cell RNA spiked in. The chain combines TRBV12-3 or TRBV12-4 with TRBJ2-3; 9 nucleotides agree with TRBD2. DNA of the CDR3: TGTGCCAGCAGTTTAGCCCGACTAGCGGATGGCACAGATACGCAGTATTTT. Translated: CASSLARLADGTDTQYF.